There are a few counts of the clone carrying this TCR beta chain. The antigen is unknown. No fewer than 5 micrograms of total RNA were isolated from every sample. This specimen comes from a study of blood T cells in healthy people across ages. Whole-study findings and limits: As age increased, TCR beta diversity per million T cells fell in a roughly linear fashion.

V was shortened by 8 bases and J by 1 base, with 6 bases between the two germline ends. Germline V gene data show CDR1 as SGHTA and CDR2 as FQGNSA. CDR3 length: 13 amino acids. A second PCR of roughly 6 to 12 cycles used a sample-barcoded 5' primer and a J-beta primer mix. One entry per CDR3 protein, called by TCRdb with MiXCR from the 5' RACE reads. Found here are 550,000 to 600,000 distinct CDR3 sequences, about 26% of them singletons; the top ten hold roughly 18%. The sequenced sample was blood. The sequence derives from a woman in her seventies in good health. This chain uses TRBV7-2 with TRBJ2-6, with TRBD1 as a possible D gene (5 bases). DNA for the CDR3: TGTGCCAGCCAGGGATCTGGGGCCAACGTCCTGACTTTC. Protein product: CASQGSGANVLTF.